This passage covers 5 T cell receptor beta chains from one sample sequenced in a study of shared clonotypes between healthy human individuals. TCRdb's copy holds only in-frame clones and misses some; the assay was immunoSEQ multiplex PCR. This table holds fewer than 1.8 million clones, approximately 98.5% found once. Sequencing was done on a sample of naive CD4+ T cells sorted from blood. The subset: CD45RA+ positively selected. All receptors derive from a man under 40 in good health.

The rearrangement uses TRBV10-1 and TRBJ2-2; D perhaps matches TRBD1 (6 bases). The CDR3 is 14 residues long. Deletions cut 6 bases from V and 4 bases from J, with 12 bases between. CDR1 WNHNN and CDR2 SYGVQD come from the germline V gene (reference sequence). The CDR3, as DNA: TGCGCCAGCAGCCTCAAACAGGGCACCGGGGAGCTGTTTTTT. This gives the protein CASSLKQGTGELFF.

The chain joins TRBV7-8 to TRBJ2-7; no firm D call. CDR3 length: 12 amino acids. V was shortened by 2 bases and J by 6 bases, with 8 bases between the two germline ends. Looked up from germline, CDR1 is SGHVS and CDR2 is FQNEAQ. As DNA, the CDR3 is TGTGCCAGCAGCTTACGCAGTTCCGAGCAGTACTTC. This sequence encodes CASSLRSSEQYF.

This chain joins TRBV7-9 and TRBJ2-5; D is undetermined. CDR1 and CDR2 from the germline V gene are SEHNR and FQNEAQ (reference sequence). CDR3 length: 14 amino acids. V lost 1 base and J lost 6, with 12 bases in between. DNA of the CDR3: TGTGCCAGCAGCTTAGGCGAGGAGAGGAAGACCCAGTACTTC. Amino acid sequence: CASSLGEERKTQYF. Filled out from reference TRBV7-9 and TRBJ2-5, the complete variable domain reads DTGVSQNPRHKITKRGQNVTFRCDPISEHNRLYWYRQTLGQGPEFLTYFQNEAQLEKSRLLSDRFSAERPKGSFSTLEIQRTEQGDSAMYLCASSLGEERKTQYFGPGTRLLVL.

Concerning this clone itself: The same CDR3 is also encoded by other DNA sequences in this sample. V usage is TRBV9 and J usage is TRBJ2-3; unclear D gene. Germline V gene lookup returns CDR1 SGDLS and CDR2 YYNGEE. This CDR3 region has 14 residues. The V end was cut by 0 bases, the J end by 1 base, with 6 bases between. CDR3 sequence: CASSVDSRTDTQYF. CDR3 DNA: TGTGCCAGCAGCGTAGACAGTCGCACAGATACGCAGTATTTT.

V gene TRBV21-1 combines with J gene TRBJ2-7; the D call of TRBD2 is as the table states it, not checked on the DNA. TRBV21-1 is designated a pseudogene. There are 18 residues in the CDR3. CDR3 nucleotide sequence: TGTGCCAGCAGCATTCGACTAGCTGGGGAGGAAGACTTCTACGAGCAGTACTTC. Amino acid sequence: CASSIRLAGEEDFYEQYF.